Reported below is one T cell receptor beta chain. This sample is drawn from a study of blood T cell repertoires in COVID-19. Across the whole study: Some COVID-19 samples were acute and others convalescent; all came from the United States, Italy and Spain. Sources were T cells, B-cell-depleted T cells, or PBMCs; the material itself was cDNA or gDNA.

Per the study methods: Amplified reference gene primers provided the basis for estimating nucleated cell counts. Measured with immunoSEQ multiplex PCR; TCRdb has only the in-frame clones, and not every one. V and J calls and clone size are as listed in that table; D and trimming were resolved from the DNA. The sample records about 200,000 clones, 88% being singletons. Trimming removed 2 bases from V and 5 bases from J, with 15 bases in between. Germline V gene lookup returns CDR1 MNHEY and CDR2 SVGAGI. The CDR3 has 15 residues. The source is a young man with active or convalescent COVID-19. The chain couples TRBV6-5 to TRBJ2-5, with D maybe TRBD2 (5 bases). Sequenced input: peripheral blood. CDR3 bases: TGTGCCAGCAGTTACAGAGGGATGGCCCGGGAGACCCAGTACTTC. This sequence encodes CASSYRGMARETQYF.